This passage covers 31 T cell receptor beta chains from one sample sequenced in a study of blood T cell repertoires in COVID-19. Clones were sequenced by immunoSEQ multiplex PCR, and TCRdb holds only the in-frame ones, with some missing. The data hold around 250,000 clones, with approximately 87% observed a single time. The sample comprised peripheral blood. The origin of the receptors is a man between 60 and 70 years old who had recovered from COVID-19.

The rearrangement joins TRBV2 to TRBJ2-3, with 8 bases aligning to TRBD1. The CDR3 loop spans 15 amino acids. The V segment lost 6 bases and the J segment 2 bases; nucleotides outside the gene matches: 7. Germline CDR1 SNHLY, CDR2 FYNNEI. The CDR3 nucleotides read TGTGCCAGCAGGCGCAGGGGGCCCACCACAGATACGCAGTATTTT. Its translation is CASRRRGPTTDTQYF.

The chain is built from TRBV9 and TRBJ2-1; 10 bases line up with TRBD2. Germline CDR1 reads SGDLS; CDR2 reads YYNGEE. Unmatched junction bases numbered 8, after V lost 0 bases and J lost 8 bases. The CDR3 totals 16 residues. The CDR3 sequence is CASSVAWTSGLYEQFF. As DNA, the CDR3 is TGTGCCAGCAGCGTAGCTTGGACTAGCGGTTTGTATGAGCAGTTCTTC. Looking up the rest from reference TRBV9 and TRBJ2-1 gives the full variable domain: DSGVTQTPKHLITATGQRVTLRCSPRSGDLSVYWYQQSLDQGLQFLIQYYNGEERAKGNILERFSAQQFPDLHSELNLSSLELGDSALYFCASSVAWTSGLYEQFFGPGTRLTVL.

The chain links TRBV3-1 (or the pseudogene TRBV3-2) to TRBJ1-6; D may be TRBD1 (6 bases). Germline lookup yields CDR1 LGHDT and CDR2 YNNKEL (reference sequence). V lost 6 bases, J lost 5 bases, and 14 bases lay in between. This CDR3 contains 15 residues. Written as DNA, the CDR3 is TGTGCCAGCAGGGGGGCCCTAGTCGATAATTCACCCCTCCACTTT. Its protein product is CASRGALVDNSPLHF.

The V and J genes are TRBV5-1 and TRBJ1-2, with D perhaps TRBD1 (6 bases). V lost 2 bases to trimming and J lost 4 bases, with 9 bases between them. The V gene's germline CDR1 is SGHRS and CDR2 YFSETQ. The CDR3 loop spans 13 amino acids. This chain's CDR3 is CASSLGQSYGYTF. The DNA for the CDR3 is TGCGCCAGCAGCTTAGGACAGAGCTATGGCTACACCTTC.

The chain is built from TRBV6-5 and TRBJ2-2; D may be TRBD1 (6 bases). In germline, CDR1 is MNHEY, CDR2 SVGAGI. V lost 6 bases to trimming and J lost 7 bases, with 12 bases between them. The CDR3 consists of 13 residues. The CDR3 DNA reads TGTGCCAGCAGCAGGGGTGGAGGCGGGGAGCTGTTTTTT. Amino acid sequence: CASSRGGGGELFF.

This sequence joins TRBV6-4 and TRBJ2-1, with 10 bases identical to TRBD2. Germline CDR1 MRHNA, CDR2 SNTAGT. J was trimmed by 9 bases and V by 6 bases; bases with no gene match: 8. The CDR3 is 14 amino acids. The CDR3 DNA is TGTGCCAGCAGCCTAACTAGCGGGATAGGTGAGCAGTTCTTC. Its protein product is CASSLTSGIGEQFF.

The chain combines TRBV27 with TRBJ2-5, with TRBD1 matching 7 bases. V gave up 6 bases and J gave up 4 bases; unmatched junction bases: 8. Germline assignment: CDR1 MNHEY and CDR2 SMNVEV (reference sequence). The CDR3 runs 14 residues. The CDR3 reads CASSDRARGETQYF. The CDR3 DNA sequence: TGTGCCAGCAGCGACAGGGCCCGGGGAGAGACCCAGTACTTC.

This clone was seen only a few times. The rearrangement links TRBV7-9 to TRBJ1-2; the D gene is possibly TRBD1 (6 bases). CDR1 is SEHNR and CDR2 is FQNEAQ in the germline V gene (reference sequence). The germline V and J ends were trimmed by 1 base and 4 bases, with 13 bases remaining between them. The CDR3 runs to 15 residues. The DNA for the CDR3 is TGTGCCAGCAGCTTAGAGGGGGTTATTAGCTATGGCTACACCTTC. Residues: CASSLEGVISYGYTF.

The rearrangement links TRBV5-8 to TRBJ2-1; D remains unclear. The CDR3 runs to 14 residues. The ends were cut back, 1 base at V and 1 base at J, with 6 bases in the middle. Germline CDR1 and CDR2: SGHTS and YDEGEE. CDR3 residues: CASSLPGSYNEQFF. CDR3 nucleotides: TGTGCCAGCAGCTTGCCCGGGTCCTACAATGAGCAGTTCTTC.

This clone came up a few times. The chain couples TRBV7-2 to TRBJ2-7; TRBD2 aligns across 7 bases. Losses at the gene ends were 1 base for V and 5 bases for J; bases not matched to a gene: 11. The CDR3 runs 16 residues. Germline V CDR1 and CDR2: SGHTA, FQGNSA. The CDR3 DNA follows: TGTGCCAGCAGCTTAGTTATGGCGGGGGTCGGGAACGAGCAGTACTTC. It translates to CASSLVMAGVGNEQYF.

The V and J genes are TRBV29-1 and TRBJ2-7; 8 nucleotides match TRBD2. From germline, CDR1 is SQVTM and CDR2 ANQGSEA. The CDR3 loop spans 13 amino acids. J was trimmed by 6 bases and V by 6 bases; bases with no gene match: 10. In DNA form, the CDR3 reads TGCAGCGTCGCCCCGGGAGGGGCGGGCGAGCAGTACTTC. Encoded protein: CSVAPGGAGEQYF.

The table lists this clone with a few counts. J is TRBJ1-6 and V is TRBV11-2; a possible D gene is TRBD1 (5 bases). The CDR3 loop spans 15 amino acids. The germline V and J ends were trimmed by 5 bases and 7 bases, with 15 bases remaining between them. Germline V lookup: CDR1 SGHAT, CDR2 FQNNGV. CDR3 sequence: CASSPGMGWNSPLHF. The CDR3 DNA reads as TGTGCCAGCAGCCCAGGGATGGGTTGGAATTCACCCCTCCACTTT.

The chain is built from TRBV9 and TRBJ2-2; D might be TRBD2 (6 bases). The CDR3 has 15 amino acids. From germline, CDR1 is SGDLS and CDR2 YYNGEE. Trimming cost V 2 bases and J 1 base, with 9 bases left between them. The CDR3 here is CASSVAGKNTGELFF. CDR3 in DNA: TGTGCCAGCAGCGTCGCGGGGAAGAACACCGGGGAGCTGTTTTTT.

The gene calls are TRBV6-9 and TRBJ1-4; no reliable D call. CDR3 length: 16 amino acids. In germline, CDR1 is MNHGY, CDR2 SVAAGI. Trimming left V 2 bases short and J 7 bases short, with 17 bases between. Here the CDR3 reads CASSYRTGSRGEKLFF. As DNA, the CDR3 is TGTGCCAGCAGTTATAGAACCGGGTCCCGGGGTGAAAAACTGTTTTTT.

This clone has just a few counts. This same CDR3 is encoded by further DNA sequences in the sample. The CDR3 coding sequence is TGTGCCAGCTCACCTAACAGGGGCGAGCAGTACTTC. Translated, it gives CASSPNRGEQYF. This chain links TRBV18 with TRBJ2-7; 7 bases align to TRBD1. The CDR3 sequence is 12 residues long. J was trimmed by 6 bases and V by 3 bases; bases with no gene match: 2. Looked up from germline, CDR1 is KGHSH and CDR2 is LQKENI.

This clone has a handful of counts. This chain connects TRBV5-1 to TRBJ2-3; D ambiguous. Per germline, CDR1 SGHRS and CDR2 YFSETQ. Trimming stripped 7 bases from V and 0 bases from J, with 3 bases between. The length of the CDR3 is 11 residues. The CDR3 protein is CASRSTDTQYF. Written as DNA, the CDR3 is TGCGCCAGCCGTAGCACAGATACGCAGTATTTT.

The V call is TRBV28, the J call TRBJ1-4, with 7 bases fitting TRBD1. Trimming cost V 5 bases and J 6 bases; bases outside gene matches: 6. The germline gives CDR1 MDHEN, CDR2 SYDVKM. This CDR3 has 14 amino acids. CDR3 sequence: CASSRGGSYEKLFF. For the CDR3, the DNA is TGTGCCAGCAGTCGAGGGGGCTCTTATGAAAAACTGTTTTTT.

The CDR3 bases are TGTGCCAGCAGTGATATCCCAGATACGCAGTATTTT. This encodes CASSDIPDTQYF. This chain links TRBV2 with TRBJ2-3; no definite D call. Germline V lookup: CDR1 SNHLY, CDR2 FYNNEI. V was pared by 3 bases and J by 4 bases, with 5 bases between. The CDR3 is 12 amino acids.

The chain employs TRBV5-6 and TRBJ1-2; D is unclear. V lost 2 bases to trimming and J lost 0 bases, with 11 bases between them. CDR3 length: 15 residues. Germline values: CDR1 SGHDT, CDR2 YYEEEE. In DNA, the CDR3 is TGTGCCAGCAGCTTTAGGTCAACAGCTAACTATGGCTACACCTTC. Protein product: CASSFRSTANYGYTF.

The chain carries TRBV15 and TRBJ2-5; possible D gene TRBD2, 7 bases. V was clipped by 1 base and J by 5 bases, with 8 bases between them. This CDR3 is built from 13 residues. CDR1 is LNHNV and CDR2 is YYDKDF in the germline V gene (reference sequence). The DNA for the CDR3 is TGTGCCACCAGCAGAGGGGGGGGCGAGACCCAGTACTTC. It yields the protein CATSRGGGETQYF.

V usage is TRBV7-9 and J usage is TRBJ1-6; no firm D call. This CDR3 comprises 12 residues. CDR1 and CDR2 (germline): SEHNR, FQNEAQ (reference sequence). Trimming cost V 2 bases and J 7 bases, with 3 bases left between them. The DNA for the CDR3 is TGTGCCAGCAGCTTACAGAATTCACCCCTCCACTTT. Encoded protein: CASSLQNSPLHF.

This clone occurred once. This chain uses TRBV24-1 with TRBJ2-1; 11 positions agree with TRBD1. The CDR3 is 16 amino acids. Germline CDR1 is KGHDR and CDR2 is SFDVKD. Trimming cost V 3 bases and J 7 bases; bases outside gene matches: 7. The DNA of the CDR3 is TGTGCCACCAGTGATGCGGGACAGGGGGTCAGGAATGAGCAGTTCTTC. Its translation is CATSDAGQGVRNEQFF.

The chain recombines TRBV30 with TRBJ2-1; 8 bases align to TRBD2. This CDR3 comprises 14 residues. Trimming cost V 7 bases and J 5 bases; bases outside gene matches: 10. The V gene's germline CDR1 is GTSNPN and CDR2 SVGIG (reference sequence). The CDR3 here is CALKLAEFNNEQFF. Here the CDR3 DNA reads TGTGCCTTAAAACTAGCGGAGTTTAACAATGAGCAGTTCTTC.

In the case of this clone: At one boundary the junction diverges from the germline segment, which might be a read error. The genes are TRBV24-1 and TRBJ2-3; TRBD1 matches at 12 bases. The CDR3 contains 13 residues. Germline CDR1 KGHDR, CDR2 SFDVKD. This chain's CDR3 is CATSDGAGTGGSF. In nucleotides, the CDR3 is TGTGCCACCAGTGATGGAGCCGGGACAGGGGGCTCTTTT.

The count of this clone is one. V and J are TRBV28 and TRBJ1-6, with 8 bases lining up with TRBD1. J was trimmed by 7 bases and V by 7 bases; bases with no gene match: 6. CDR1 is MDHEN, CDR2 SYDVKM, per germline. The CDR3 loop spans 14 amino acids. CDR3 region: CASMAGGQNSPLHF. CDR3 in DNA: TGTGCCAGCATGGCAGGGGGCCAAAATTCACCCCTCCACTTT. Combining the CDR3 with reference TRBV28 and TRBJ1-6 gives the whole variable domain DVKVTQSSRYLVKRTGEKVFLECVQDMDHENMFWYRQDPGLGLRLIYFSYDVKMKEKGDIPEGYSVSREKKERFSLILESASTNQTSMYLCASMAGGQNSPLHFGNGTRLTVT.

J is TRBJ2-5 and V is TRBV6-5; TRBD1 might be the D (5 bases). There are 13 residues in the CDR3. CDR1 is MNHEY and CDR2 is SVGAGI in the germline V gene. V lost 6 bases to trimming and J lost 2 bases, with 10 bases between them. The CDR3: CASRPTGQETQYF. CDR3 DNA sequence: TGTGCCAGCAGGCCCACAGGTCAAGAGACCCAGTACTTC.

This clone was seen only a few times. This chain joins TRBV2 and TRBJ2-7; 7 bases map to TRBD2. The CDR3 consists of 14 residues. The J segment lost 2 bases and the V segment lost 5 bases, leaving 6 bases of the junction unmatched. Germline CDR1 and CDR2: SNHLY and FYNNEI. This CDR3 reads CASSIRGVAYEQYF. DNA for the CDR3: TGTGCCAGCAGTATCCGGGGGGTCGCCTACGAGCAGTACTTC.

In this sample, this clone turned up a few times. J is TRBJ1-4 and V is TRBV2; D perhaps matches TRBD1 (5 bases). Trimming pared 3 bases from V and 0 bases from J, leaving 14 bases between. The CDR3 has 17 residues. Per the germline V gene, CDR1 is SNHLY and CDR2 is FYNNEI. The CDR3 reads CASSDPGGGTTNEKLFF. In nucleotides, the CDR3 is TGTGCCAGCAGTGACCCGGGGGGAGGGACAACTAATGAAAAACTGTTTTTT.

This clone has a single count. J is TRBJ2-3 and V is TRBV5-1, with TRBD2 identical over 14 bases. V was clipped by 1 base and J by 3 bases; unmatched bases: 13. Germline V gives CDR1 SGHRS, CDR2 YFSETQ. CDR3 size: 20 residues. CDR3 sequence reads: CASSLTVGTSGSKKTDTQYF. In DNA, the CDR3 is TGCGCCAGCAGCTTGACGGTGGGGACTAGCGGGAGTAAAAAGACAGATACGCAGTATTTT. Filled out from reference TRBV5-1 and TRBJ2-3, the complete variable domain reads KAGVTQTPRYLIKTRGQQVTLSCSPISGHRSVSWYQQTPGQGLQFLFEYFSETQRNKGNFPGRFSGRQFSNSRSEMNVSTLELGDSALYLCASSLTVGTSGSKKTDTQYFGPGTRLTVL.

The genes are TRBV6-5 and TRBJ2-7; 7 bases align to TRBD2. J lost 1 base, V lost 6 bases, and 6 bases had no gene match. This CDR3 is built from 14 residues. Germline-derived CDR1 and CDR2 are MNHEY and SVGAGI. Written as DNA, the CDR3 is TGTGCCAGCAGGAGCGGGGCCCCTTCCTACGAGCAGTACTTC. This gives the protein CASRSGAPSYEQYF.

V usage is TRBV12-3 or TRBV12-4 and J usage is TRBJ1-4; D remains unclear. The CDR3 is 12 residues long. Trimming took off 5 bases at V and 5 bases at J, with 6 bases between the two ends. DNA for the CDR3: TGTGCCAGCAGTCTCAGGAATGAAAAACTGTTTTTT. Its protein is CASSLRNEKLFF.